A single sample is the source of the 19 T cell receptor beta chains below, sequenced in a study of cytomegalovirus exposure and HLA in healthy donors. The PCR had 60 Vbeta and 13 Jbeta primers. The repertoire was sequenced with immunoSEQ multiplex PCR; TCRdb's copy has only in-frame clones and lacks some. The sample records about 130,000 clones, approximately 80% being singletons. Input material: PBMCs. The source of these receptors is a man aged 25 to 45 in good health and CMV-seropositive.

This chain links TRBV27 with TRBJ2-1; the match to TRBD2 covers 7 bases. The CDR3 sequence is 16 residues long. J gave up 6 bases and V 5 bases, and 13 bases lay outside the gene matches. Germline V gene sequence: CDR1 MNHEY, CDR2 SMNVEV (reference sequence). This CDR3 is CASSPAPSGRPNEQFF. CDR3 DNA: TGTGCCAGCAGTCCAGCCCCCTCCGGGAGGCCCAATGAGCAGTTCTTC.

The CDR3 sequence is CASSLDRGRYEQYF. In DNA, the CDR3 is TGTGCCAGCAGTTTGGACAGGGGCCGATACGAGCAGTACTTC. The V and J genes are TRBV27 and TRBJ2-7; 9 bases map to TRBD1. This CDR3 region has 14 residues. The germline CDR1 and CDR2 sequences are MNHEY and SMNVEV (reference sequence). Germline trimming cut 3 bases from V and 4 bases from J; bases unmatched to any gene: 4.

The rearrangement uses TRBV28 and TRBJ1-2; 7 bases fit TRBD1. V lost 5 bases to trimming and J lost 4 bases; unmatched junction nucleotides: 13. The CDR3 has 16 residues. Germline loops: CDR1 MDHEN, CDR2 SYDVKM. The CDR3 nucleotides are TGTGCCAGCAGTACGACGATTTTCGACAGGGTCTATGGCTACACCTTC. It specifies CASSTTIFDRVYGYTF.

The chain is built from TRBV18 and TRBJ2-5, with TRBD1 matching over 7 bases. CDR1 KGHSH and CDR2 LQKENI come from the germline V gene. CDR3 size: 15 residues. J was trimmed by 5 bases and V by 6 bases; bases with no gene match: 12. CDR3 bases: TGTGCCAGCTCGTGGGACAGTGGGGGAGTTGAGACCCAGTACTTC. Amino acids: CASSWDSGGVETQYF.

This chain connects TRBV7-9 to TRBJ1-6; D unclear. There are 14 residues in the CDR3. Trimming pared 2 bases from V and 5 bases from J, leaving 7 bases between. Germline-derived CDR1 and CDR2 are SEHNR and FQNEAQ (reference sequence). CDR3 DNA: TGTGCCAGCAGCTTAACCCAGAATAATTCACCCCTCCACTTT. Translating gives CASSLTQNNSPLHF.

V is TRBV5-1 and J is TRBJ1-2; D unresolved. The CDR3 is made up of 14 amino acids. V lost 0 bases and J 1 base, leaving 7 bases between the germline ends. Per germline, CDR1 SGHRS and CDR2 YFSETQ. CDR3 nucleotides: TGCGCCAGCAGCTTGGGCCAGGATAACTATGGCTACACCTTC. Translating gives CASSLGQDNYGYTF.

The DNA for the CDR3 is TGTGCCAGCAGTTTACAGGGGTACGAGCAGTACTTC. Residues: CASSLQGYEQYF. The gene calls are TRBV2 and TRBJ2-7; 7 bases line up with TRBD1. Unmatched junction bases numbered 2, after V lost 5 bases and J lost 4 bases. The CDR3 runs to 12 residues. Germline CDR1 and CDR2: SNHLY and FYNNEI.

The chain recombines TRBV2 with TRBJ1-1; possibly TRBD1 for D (5 bases). The CDR3 loop spans 14 amino acids. Between the trimmed V and J ends, which lost 6 bases and 3 bases, there was a span of 14 bases. Germline CDR1 is SNHLY and CDR2 is FYNNEI. CDR3 DNA: TGTGCCAGCAGAGAAACCGGGGGTCACACTGAAGCTTTCTTT. Protein product: CASRETGGHTEAFF.

V usage is TRBV7-8 and J usage is TRBJ1-5; D gene ambiguous. V was shortened by 6 bases and J by 0 bases, with 9 bases between the two germline ends. This CDR3 region has 14 residues. Germline V gene data show CDR1 as SGHVS and CDR2 as FQNEAQ. CDR3 nucleotide sequence: TGTGCCAGCAGACCTGGGCGTAGCAATCAGCCCCAGCATTTT. Its protein is CASRPGRSNQPQHF.

This clone was seen just once. This chain joins TRBV27 and TRBJ2-1; no firm D call. The CDR3 has 13 residues. CDR1 and CDR2 from the germline V gene are MNHEY and SMNVEV (reference sequence). Trimming cost V 5 bases and J 6 bases, with 11 bases left between them. The CDR3 loop is CASSLYDFNEQFF. In nucleotides, the CDR3 is TGTGCCAGCAGTCTATATGACTTCAATGAGCAGTTCTTC.

V is TRBV21-1 and J is TRBJ2-1; the table's D call TRBD2 went unverified against the DNA. TRBV21-1 is a documented pseudogene. This CDR3 has 13 amino acids. The DNA of the CDR3 is TGTGCCAGCAGCAAAGGGCTAGCCTATGAGCAGTTCTTC. Its protein is CASSKGLAYEQFF.

The chain carries TRBV6-1 and TRBJ2-7; 9 nucleotides agree with TRBD1. The CDR3 has 14 amino acids. Germline V gene data show CDR1 as MNHNS and CDR2 as SASEGT. Unmatched junction bases numbered 5, after V lost 6 bases and J lost 2 bases. In DNA, the CDR3 is TGTGCCAGCAGATGGGACAGGGAGACCTACGAGCAGTACTTC. Its protein product is CASRWDRETYEQYF.

This clone was detected a few times. This chain joins TRBV7-9 and TRBJ2-5, with 8 bases matching TRBD1. CDR3 length: 14 amino acids. Germline assignment: CDR1 SEHNR and CDR2 FQNEAQ (reference sequence). V gave up 4 bases and J gave up 3 bases; unmatched junction bases: 4. Written as DNA, the CDR3 is TGTGCCAGCAGCTCAAACAGGGGGGAAGAGACCCAGTACTTC. It yields the protein CASSSNRGEETQYF.

This chain connects TRBV7-2 to TRBJ2-3; TRBD2 is a possible D gene (5 bases). The CDR3 totals 13 residues. Germline V gene lookup returns CDR1 SGHTA and CDR2 FQGNSA. Deletions cut 1 base from V and 5 bases from J, with 7 bases between. The chain's CDR3 is CASSLGAGDTQYF. Here the CDR3 DNA reads TGTGCCAGCAGCTTAGGGGCGGGAGATACGCAGTATTTT.

The V gene is TRBV27, the J gene TRBJ1-5; D remains unclear. Germline values: CDR1 MNHEY, CDR2 SMNVEV (reference sequence). This CDR3 contains 20 residues. Trimming stripped 0 bases from V and 0 bases from J, with 21 bases between. DNA of the CDR3: TGTGCCAGCAGTTTATCACCCGACTTGGGCCCGGGGAGTAGCAATCAGCCCCAGCATTTT. Translated: CASSLSPDLGPGSSNQPQHF.

The J gene is TRBJ2-3, the V gene TRBV5-1; 11 bases are a match to TRBD2. This CDR3 region has 17 residues. Germline V gene lookup returns CDR1 SGHRS and CDR2 YFSETQ. With 4 bases clipped from V and 0 bases from J, the junction kept 7 bases outside the gene matches. In nucleotides, the CDR3 is TGCGCCAGCAGCCAGGGACTAGCGGTCATTAGCACAGATACGCAGTATTTT. It yields the protein CASSQGLAVISTDTQYF. Drawing the rest from reference TRBV5-1 and TRBJ2-3, the complete variable domain is KAGVTQTPRYLIKTRGQQVTLSCSPISGHRSVSWYQQTPGQGLQFLFEYFSETQRNKGNFPGRFSGRQFSNSRSEMNVSTLELGDSALYLCASSQGLAVISTDTQYFGPGTRLTVL.

The genes are TRBV7-9 and TRBJ1-2; D gene unclear. The germline CDR1 and CDR2 sequences are SEHNR and FQNEAQ (reference sequence). V gave up 5 bases and J gave up 2 bases, with 12 bases separating them. The CDR3 has 14 amino acids. Written as DNA, the CDR3 is TGTGCCAGCAGCCCGCGTGGGGAGAACTATGGCTACACCTTC. Translation gives CASSPRGENYGYTF.

This chain uses TRBV29-1 with TRBJ1-1; weak D call: TRBD1 (6 bases). V lost 2 bases and J 3 bases, leaving 13 bases between the germline ends. This CDR3 contains 14 residues. The germline V gene encodes CDR1 SQVTM and CDR2 ANQGSEA. The CDR3 DNA follows: TGCAGCGTTGAATTCAGGGGCCGGGACACTGAAGCTTTCTTT. This encodes CSVEFRGRDTEAFF.

The chain links TRBV6-5 to TRBJ2-2; a possible D gene is TRBD1 (6 bases). The CDR3 is 14 amino acids. CDR1 is MNHEY and CDR2 is SVGAGI in the germline V gene. Trimming took 5 bases from V and 5 from J, leaving 12 bases between them. The CDR3 reads CASSPSGQTGELFF. In DNA, the CDR3 is TGTGCCAGCAGTCCCTCCGGACAGACCGGGGAGCTGTTTTTT.